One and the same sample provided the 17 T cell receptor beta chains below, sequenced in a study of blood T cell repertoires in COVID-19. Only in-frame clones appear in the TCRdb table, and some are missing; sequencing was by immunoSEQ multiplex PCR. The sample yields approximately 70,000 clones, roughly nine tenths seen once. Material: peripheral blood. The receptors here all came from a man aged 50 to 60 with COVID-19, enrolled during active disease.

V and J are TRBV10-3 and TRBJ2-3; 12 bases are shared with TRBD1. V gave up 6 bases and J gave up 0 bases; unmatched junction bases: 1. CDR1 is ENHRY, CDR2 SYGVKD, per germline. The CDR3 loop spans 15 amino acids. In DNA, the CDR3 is TGTGCCATCAGGGGACAGGGGGCAAGCACAGATACGCAGTATTTT. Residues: CAIRGQGASTDTQYF.

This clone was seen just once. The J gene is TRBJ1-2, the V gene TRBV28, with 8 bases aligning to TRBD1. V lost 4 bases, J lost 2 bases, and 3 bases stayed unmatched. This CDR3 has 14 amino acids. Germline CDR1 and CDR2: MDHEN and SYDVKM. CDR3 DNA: TGTGCCAGCAGTTCGACAGGGGTCAACTATGGCTACACCTTC. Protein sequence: CASSSTGVNYGYTF.

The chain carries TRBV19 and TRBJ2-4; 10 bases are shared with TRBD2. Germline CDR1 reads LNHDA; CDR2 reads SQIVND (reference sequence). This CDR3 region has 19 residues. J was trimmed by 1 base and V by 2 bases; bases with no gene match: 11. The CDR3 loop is CASSITSGVRMEAKNIQYF. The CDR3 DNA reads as TGTGCCAGTAGTATAACTAGCGGGGTCCGGATGGAGGCCAAAAACATTCAGTACTTC.

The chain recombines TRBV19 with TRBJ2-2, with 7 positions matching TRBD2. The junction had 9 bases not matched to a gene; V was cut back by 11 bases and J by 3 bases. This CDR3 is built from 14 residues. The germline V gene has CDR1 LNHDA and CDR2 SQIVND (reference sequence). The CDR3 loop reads CASNGGSDTGELFF. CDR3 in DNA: TGTGCCTCAAACGGGGGGTCGGACACCGGGGAGCTGTTTTTT.

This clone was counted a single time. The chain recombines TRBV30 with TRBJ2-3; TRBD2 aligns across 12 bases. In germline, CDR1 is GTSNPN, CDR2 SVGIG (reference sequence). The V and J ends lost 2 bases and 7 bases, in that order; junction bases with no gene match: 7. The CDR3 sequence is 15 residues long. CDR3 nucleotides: TGTGCCTGGAGTAGGGAGACTAGCGGGAGATATACGCAGTATTTT. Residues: CAWSRETSGRYTQYF.

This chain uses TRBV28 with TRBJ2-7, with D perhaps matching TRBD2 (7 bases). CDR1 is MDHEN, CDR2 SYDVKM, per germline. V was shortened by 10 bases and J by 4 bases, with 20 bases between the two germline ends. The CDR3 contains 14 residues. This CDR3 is CATQSGDTLYEQYF. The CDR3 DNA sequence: TGTGCCACCCAAAGCGGGGACACCTTATACGAGCAGTACTTC.

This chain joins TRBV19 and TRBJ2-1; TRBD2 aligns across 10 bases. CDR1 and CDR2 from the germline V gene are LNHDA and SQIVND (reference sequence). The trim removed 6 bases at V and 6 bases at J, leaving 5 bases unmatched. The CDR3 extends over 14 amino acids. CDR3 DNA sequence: TGTGCCAGTAGAGAGCGGGAGGGCCTCAATGAGCAGTTCTTC. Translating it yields CASREREGLNEQFF.

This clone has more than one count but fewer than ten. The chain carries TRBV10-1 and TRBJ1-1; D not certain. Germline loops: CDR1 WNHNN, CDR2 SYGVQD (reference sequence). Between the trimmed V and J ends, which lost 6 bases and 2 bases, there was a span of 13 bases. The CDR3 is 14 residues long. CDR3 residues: CASSDLGPNTEAFF. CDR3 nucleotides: TGCGCCAGCAGCGACCTGGGCCCCAACACTGAAGCTTTCTTT.

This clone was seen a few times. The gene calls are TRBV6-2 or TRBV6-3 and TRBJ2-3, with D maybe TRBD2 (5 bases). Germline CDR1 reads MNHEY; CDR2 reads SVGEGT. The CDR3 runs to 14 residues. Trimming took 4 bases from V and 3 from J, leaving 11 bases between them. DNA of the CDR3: TGTGCCAGCAGTTCGCAACTAGGGACAGATACGCAGTATTTT. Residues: CASSSQLGTDTQYF.

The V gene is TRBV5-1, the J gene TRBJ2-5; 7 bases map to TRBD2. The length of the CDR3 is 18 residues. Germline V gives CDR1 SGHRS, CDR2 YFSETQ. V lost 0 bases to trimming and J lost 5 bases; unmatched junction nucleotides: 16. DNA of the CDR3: TGCGCCAGCAGCTTGGTGGCCGGGAGTAGCGGGCTCGGGGAGACCCAGTACTTC. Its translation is CASSLVAGSSGLGETQYF.

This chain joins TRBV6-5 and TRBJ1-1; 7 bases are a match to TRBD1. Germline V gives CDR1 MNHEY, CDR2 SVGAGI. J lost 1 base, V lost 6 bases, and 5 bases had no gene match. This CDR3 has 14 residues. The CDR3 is CASRSGDRNTEAFF. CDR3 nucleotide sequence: TGTGCCAGCAGGTCCGGGGACAGGAACACTGAAGCTTTCTTT.

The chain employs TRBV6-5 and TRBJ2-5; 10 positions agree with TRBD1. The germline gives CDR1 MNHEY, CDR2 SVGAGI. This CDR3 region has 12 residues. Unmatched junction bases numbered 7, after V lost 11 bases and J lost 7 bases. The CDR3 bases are TGTGCCTGCCGCGGACAGGGGGGGACCCAGTACTTC. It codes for CACRGQGGTQYF.

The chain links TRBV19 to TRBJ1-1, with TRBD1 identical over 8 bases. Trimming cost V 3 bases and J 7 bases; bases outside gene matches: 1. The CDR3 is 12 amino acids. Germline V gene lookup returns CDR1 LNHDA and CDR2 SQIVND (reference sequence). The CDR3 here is CASSIGQGEAFF. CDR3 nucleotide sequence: TGTGCCAGTAGTATCGGACAGGGTGAAGCTTTCTTT. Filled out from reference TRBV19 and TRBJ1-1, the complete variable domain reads DGGITQSPKYLFRKEGQNVTLSCEQNLNHDAMYWYRQDPGQGLRLIYYSQIVNDFQKGDIAEGYSVSREKKESFPLTVTSAQKNPTAFYLCASSIGQGEAFFGQGTRLTVV.

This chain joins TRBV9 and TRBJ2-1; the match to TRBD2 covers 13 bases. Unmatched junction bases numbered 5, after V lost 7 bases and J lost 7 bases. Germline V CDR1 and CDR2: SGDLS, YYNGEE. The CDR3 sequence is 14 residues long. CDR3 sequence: CASGRTSGSNEQFF. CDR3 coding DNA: TGTGCCAGCGGCCGGACTAGCGGGAGTAATGAGCAGTTCTTC. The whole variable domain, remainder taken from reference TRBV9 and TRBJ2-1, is DSGVTQTPKHLITATGQRVTLRCSPRSGDLSVYWYQQSLDQGLQFLIQYYNGEERAKGNILERFSAQQFPDLHSELNLSSLELGDSALYFCASGRTSGSNEQFFGPGTRLTVL.

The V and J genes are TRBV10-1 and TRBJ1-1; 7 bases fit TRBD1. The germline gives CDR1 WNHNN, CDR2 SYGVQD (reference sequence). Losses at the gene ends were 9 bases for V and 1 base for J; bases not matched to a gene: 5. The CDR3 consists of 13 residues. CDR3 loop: CARAGTANTEAFF. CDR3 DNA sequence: TGCGCCAGGGCCGGGACAGCGAACACTGAAGCTTTCTTT.

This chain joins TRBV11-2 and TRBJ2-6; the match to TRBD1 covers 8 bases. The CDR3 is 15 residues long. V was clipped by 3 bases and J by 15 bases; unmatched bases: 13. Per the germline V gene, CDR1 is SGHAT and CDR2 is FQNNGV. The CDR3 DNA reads TGTGCCAGCAGCTTTCAGGGGGCTACTTCTTATCCCCTGACTTTC. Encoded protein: CASSFQGATSYPLTF.

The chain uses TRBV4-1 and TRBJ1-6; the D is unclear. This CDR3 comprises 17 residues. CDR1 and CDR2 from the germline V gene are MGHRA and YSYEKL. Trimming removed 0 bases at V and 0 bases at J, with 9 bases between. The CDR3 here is CASSQEPSHSYNSPLHF. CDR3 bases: TGCGCCAGCAGCCAAGAGCCCAGTCACTCCTATAATTCACCCCTCCACTTT.